This T cell receptor beta chain emerged from a study of blood T cell repertoires in COVID-19. Study details: T cells, B-cell-depleted T cells, or PBMCs supplied cDNA or gDNA.

The CDR3 totals 14 residues. Germline V gives CDR1 SGHVS, CDR2 FQNEAQ. V lost 2 bases and J lost 8; bases outside the gene matches: 8. Many counts were recorded for this clone. Authors' methods: Reference gene primer amplification gave estimated nucleated cell counts. Repertoires were generated with immunoSEQ multiplex PCR, while TCRdb's copy carries only in-frame clones and drops some. D and trimming were read from the DNA, whereas the V and J calls and clone size are those reported in that table. The repertoire holds just under 100,000 clones, with 86% as singletons. The source of this sequence is a woman aged 55-69 years in a cohort sampled during active or convalescent COVID-19. The sequenced sample consisted of peripheral blood. The chain has TRBV7-8 and TRBJ2-7; 8 bases agree with TRBD2. The CDR3 DNA reads as TGTGCCAGCAGCTTATCCCCGGGACTAGGGAAGCAGTACTTC. This sequence encodes CASSLSPGLGKQYF. The full variable domain, with the rest looked up from reference TRBV7-8 and TRBJ2-7, is GAGVSQSPRYKVAKRGQDVALRCDPISGHVSLFWYQQALGQGPEFLTYFQNEAQLDKSGLPSDRFFAERPEGSVSTLKIQRTQQEDSAVYLCASSLSPGLGKQYFGPGTRLTVT.